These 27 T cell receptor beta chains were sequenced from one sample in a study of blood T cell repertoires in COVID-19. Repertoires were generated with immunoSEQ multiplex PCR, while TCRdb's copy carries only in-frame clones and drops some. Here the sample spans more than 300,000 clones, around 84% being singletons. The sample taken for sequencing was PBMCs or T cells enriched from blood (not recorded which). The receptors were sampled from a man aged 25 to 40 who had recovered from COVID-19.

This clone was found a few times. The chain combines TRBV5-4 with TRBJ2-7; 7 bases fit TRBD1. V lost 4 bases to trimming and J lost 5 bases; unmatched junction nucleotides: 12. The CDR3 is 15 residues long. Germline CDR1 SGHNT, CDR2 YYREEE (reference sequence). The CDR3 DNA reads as TGTGCCAGCAGCCTAGGACAGGATCCCCCCAACGAGCAGTACTTC. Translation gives CASSLGQDPPNEQYF.

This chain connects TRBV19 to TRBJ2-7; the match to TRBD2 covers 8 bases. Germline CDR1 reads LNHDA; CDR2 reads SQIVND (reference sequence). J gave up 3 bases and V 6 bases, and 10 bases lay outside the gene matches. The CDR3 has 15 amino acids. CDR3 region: CASRAGVGANYEQYF. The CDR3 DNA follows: TGTGCCAGTAGAGCGGGGGTGGGAGCTAACTACGAGCAGTACTTC.

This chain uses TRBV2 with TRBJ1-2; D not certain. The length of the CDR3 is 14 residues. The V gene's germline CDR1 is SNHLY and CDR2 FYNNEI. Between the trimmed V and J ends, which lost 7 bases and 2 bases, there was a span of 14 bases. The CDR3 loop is CASKTEPGNYGYTF. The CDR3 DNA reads TGTGCCAGCAAAACGGAGCCGGGGAACTATGGCTACACCTTC.

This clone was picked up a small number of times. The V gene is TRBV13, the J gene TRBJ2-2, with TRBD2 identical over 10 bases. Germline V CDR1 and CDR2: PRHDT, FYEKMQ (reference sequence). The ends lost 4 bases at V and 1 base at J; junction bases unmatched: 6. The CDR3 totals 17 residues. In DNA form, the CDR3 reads TGTGCCAGCAGCTCCTACACTAGCGGGGAGAACACCGGGGAGCTGTTTTTT. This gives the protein CASSSYTSGENTGELFF.

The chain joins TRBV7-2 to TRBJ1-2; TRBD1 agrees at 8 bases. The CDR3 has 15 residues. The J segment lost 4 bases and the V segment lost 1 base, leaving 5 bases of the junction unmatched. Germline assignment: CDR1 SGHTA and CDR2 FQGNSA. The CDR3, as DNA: TGTGCCAGCAGCTTAGAACAGGGGGGGATCTATGGCTACACCTTC. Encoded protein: CASSLEQGGIYGYTF.

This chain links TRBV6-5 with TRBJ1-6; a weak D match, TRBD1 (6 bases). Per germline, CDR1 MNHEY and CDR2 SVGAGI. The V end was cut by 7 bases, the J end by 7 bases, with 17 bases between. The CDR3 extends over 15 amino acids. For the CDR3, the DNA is TGTGCCAGCACCCAATTATCGGGGGGCAATTCACCCCTCCACTTT. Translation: CASTQLSGGNSPLHF.

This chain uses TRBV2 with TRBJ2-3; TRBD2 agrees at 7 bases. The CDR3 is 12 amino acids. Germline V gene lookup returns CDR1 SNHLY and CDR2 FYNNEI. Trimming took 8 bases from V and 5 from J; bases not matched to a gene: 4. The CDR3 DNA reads TGTGCCAGCGCGGGAGAGGGAGATACGCAGTATTTT. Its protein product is CASAGEGDTQYF.

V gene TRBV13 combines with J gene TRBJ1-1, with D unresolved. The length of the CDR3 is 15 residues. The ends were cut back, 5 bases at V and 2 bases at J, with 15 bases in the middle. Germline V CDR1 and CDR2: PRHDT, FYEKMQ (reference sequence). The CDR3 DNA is TGTGCCAGCAGCCTAATCGCCGACTCCAACACTGAAGCTTTCTTT. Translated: CASSLIADSNTEAFF.

CDR3 nucleotide sequence: TGTGCCAGCAGTTTAGCGGGGCTACAGGGGGCCAACGTCCTGACTTTC. It is translated as CASSLAGLQGANVLTF. The chain combines TRBV28 with TRBJ2-6, with D possibly being TRBD2 (6 bases). Trimming pared 2 bases from V and 4 bases from J, leaving 12 bases between. The CDR3 loop spans 16 amino acids. CDR1 is MDHEN and CDR2 is SYDVKM in the germline V gene.

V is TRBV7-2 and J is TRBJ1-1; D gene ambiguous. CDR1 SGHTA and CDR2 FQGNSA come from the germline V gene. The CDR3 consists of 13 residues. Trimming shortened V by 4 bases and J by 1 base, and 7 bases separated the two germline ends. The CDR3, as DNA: TGTGCCAGCAGCTCTACAGAGAACACTGAAGCTTTCTTT. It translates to CASSSTENTEAFF.

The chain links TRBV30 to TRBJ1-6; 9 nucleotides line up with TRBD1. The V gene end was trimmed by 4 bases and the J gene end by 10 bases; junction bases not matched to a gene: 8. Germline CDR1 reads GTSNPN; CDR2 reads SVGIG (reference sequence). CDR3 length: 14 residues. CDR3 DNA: TGTGCCTGGAACGGGGGACAGGGAGACTCACCCCTCCACTTT. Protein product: CAWNGGQGDSPLHF. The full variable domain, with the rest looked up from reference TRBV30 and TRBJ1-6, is SQTIHQWPATLVQPVGSPLSLECTVEGTSNPNLYWYRQAAGRGLQLLFYSVGIGQISSEVPQNLSASRPQDRQFILSSKKLLLSDSGFYLCAWNGGQGDSPLHFGNGTRLTVT.

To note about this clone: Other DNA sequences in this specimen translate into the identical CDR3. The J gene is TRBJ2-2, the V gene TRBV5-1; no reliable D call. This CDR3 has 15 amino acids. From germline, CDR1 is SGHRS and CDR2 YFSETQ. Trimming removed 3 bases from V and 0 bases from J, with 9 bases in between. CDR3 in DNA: TGCGCCAGCAGCTCAGGCACCGCGAACACCGGGGAGCTGTTTTTT. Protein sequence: CASSSGTANTGELFF.

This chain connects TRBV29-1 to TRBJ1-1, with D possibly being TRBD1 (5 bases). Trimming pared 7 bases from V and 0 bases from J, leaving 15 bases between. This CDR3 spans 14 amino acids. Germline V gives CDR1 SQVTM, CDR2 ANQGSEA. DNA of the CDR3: TGCAGCGAGGCCCGGGACTTTTTGAACACTGAAGCTTTCTTT. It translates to CSEARDFLNTEAFF.

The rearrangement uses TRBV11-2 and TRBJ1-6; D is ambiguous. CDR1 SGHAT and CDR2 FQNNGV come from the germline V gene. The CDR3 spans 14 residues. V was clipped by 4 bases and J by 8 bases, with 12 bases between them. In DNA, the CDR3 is TGTGCCAGCAGCTGGCGACGGGGAGATTCACCCCTCCACTTT. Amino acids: CASSWRRGDSPLHF.

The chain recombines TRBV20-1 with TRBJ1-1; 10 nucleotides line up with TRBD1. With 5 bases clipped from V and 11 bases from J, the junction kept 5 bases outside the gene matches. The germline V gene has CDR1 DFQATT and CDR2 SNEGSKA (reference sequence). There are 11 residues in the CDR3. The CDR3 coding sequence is TGCAGTGCTGGGACAGGGGTAGAGGCTTTCTTT. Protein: CSAGTGVEAFF.

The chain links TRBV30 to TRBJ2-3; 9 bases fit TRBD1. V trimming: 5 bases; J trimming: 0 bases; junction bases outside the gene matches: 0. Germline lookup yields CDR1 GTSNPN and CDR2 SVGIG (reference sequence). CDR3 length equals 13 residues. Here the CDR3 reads CAWGTGSTDTQYF. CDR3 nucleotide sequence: TGTGCCTGGGGGACAGGGAGCACAGATACGCAGTATTTT.

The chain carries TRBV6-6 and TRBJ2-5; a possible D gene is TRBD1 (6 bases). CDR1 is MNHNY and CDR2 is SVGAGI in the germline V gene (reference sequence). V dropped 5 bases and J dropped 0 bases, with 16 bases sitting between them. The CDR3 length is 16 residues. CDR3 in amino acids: CASSTLGHSYQETQYF. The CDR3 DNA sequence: TGTGCCAGCAGTACCCTGGGACATTCGTACCAAGAGACCCAGTACTTC.

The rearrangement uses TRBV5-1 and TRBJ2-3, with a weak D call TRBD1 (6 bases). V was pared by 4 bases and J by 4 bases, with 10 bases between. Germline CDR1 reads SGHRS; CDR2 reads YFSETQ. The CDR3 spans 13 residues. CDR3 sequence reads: CASSPGAPDTQYF. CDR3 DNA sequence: TGCGCCAGCAGCCCAGGGGCCCCAGATACGCAGTATTTT.

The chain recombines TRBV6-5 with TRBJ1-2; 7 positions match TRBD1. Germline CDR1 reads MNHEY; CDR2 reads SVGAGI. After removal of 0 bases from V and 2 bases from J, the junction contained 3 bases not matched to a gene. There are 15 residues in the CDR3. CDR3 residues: CASSYSGQLNYGYTF. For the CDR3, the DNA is TGTGCCAGCAGTTACTCGGGACAGCTAAACTATGGCTACACCTTC.

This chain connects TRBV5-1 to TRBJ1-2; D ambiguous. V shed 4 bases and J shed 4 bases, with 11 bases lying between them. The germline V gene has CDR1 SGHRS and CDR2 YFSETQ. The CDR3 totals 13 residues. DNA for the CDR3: TGCGCCAGCAGCCTCCTAGACGGCTATGGCTACACCTTC. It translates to CASSLLDGYGYTF.

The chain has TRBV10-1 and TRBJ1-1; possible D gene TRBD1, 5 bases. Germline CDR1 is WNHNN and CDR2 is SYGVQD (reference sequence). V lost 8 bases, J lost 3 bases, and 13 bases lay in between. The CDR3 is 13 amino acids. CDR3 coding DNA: TGCGCCAGCCGCCTACGCAGGGACACTGAAGCTTTCTTT. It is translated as CASRLRRDTEAFF.

The CDR3 coding sequence is TGCGCCAGCAGCTTCAGCGGGAGAAGGACCGGGGAGCTGTTTTTT. Translated: CASSFSGRRTGELFF. This chain joins TRBV5-1 and TRBJ2-2; 8 bases align to TRBD2. There are 15 residues in the CDR3. In germline, CDR1 is SGHRS, CDR2 YFSETQ. V dropped 2 bases and J dropped 5; count of bases not matched to a gene: 5.

This CDR3 is CASSQGGEYEKLFF. CDR3 bases: TGTGCCAGCAGCCAGGGAGGGGAGTACGAAAAACTGTTTTTT. This rearrangement joins TRBV3-1 (or the pseudogene TRBV3-2) to TRBJ1-4; possibly TRBD1 for D (5 bases). The CDR3 is made up of 14 amino acids. V lost 3 bases to trimming and J lost 8 bases, with 13 bases between them. Germline V gives CDR1 LGHDT, CDR2 YNNKEL (reference sequence).

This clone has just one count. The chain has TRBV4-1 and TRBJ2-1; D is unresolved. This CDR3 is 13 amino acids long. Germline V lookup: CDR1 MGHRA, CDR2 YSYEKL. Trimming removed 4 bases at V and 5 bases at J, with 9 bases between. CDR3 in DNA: TGCGCCAGCAGCCCCGTCGGAGACAATGAGCAGTTCTTC. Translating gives CASSPVGDNEQFF.

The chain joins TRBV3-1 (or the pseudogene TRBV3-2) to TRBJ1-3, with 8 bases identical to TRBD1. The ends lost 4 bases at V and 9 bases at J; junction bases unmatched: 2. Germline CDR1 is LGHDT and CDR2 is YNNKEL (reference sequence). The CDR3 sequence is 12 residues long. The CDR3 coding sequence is TGTGCCAGCAGCCCTGGGACAGGCACCATATATTTT. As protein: CASSPGTGTIYF.

CDR3 coding DNA: TGTGCCAGCAGTGAAGGAGACATTGCCTACGAGCAGTACTTC. Its protein is CASSEGDIAYEQYF. The chain has TRBV6-1 and TRBJ2-7; the D is unclear. V lost 1 base and J 2 bases, leaving 9 bases between the germline ends. This CDR3 has 14 residues. From germline, CDR1 is MNHNS and CDR2 SASEGT.

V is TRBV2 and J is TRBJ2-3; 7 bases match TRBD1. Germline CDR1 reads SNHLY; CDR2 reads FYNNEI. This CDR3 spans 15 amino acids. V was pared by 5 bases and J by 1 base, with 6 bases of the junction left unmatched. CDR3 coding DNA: TGTGCCAGCAGTTCGGACAGGTGGGGCACAGATACGCAGTATTTT. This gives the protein CASSSDRWGTDTQYF.